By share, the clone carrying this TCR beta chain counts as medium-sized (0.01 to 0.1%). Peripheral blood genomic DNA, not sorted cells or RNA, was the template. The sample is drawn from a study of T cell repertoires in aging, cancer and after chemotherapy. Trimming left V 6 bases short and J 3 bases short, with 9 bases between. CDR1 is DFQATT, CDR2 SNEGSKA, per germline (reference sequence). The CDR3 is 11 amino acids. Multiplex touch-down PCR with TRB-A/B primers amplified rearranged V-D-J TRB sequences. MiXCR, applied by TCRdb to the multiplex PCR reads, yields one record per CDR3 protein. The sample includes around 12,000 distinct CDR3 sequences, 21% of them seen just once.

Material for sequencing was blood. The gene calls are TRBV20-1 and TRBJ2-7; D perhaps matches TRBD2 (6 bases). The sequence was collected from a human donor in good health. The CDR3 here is CSALGGYEQYF. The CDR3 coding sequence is TGCAGTGCCCTGGGGGGCTACGAGCAGTACTTC.